The 20 T cell receptor beta chains reported below all come from one sample, sequenced in a study of T cell responses to AZD1222 COVID-19 vaccine. Data came from immunoSEQ multiplex PCR; TCRdb stores just in-frame clones and leaves some out. The sample has some 64,000 clones; 84% are singletons. The sample consisted of peripheral blood, taken on day 0 of AZD1222 vaccination. These receptors came from an adult in good health.

The V call is TRBV30, the J call TRBJ1-5; no reliable D call. The V end was cut by 3 bases, the J end by 0 bases, with 12 bases between. Germline CDR1 GTSNPN, CDR2 SVGIG (reference sequence). The CDR3 spans 15 residues. The CDR3 DNA sequence: TGTGCCTGGAGCCCCACATTTTATAGCAATCAGCCCCAGCATTTT. Translated: CAWSPTFYSNQPQHF.

The rearrangement joins TRBV5-1 to TRBJ2-7; D is uncertain. Germline V gives CDR1 SGHRS, CDR2 YFSETQ. Trimming removed 4 bases from V and 8 bases from J, with 16 bases in between. The CDR3 length is 13 residues. Here the CDR3 reads CASSVSDSWKQYF. The CDR3 nucleotides are TGCGCCAGCAGCGTGTCGGATTCCTGGAAGCAGTACTTC.

There are a few counts of this clone. V gene TRBV30 combines with J gene TRBJ1-6, with D unclear. Looked up from germline, CDR1 is GTSNPN and CDR2 is SVGIG (reference sequence). There are 13 residues in the CDR3. V dropped 7 bases and J dropped 6 bases, with 13 bases sitting between them. The CDR3 bases are TGTGCCTCGAATTGGGGTAGTAATTCACCCCTCCACTTT. It yields the protein CASNWGSNSPLHF.

This chain connects TRBV4-1 to TRBJ2-7, with D unclear. The CDR3 consists of 13 residues. V was clipped by 0 bases and J by 3 bases, with 6 bases between them. Germline loops: CDR1 MGHRA, CDR2 YSYEKL. The CDR3 region is CASSQERFYEQYF. For the CDR3, the DNA is TGCGCCAGCAGCCAAGAGAGGTTCTACGAGCAGTACTTC.

The genes are TRBV6-5 and TRBJ1-1; a possible D gene is TRBD1 (6 bases). V was pared by 3 bases and J by 5 bases, with 13 bases between. The CDR3 sequence is 14 residues long. Germline lookup yields CDR1 MNHEY and CDR2 SVGAGI. CDR3 residues: CASSYEGGRTEAFF. The DNA of the CDR3 is TGTGCCAGCAGTTATGAGGGGGGGAGAACTGAAGCTTTCTTT.

The V call is TRBV29-1, the J call TRBJ1-1; tentative D call: TRBD1 (5 bases). Germline values: CDR1 SQVTM, CDR2 ANQGSEA. The CDR3 is made up of 15 amino acids. In DNA, the CDR3 is TGCAAGGGGCAGTCCACCGGGACCGAGAACACTGAAGCTTTCTTT. It is translated as CKGQSTGTENTEAFF.

This chain uses TRBV4-3 with TRBJ2-7; D gene ambiguous. This CDR3 is built from 15 residues. The V end was cut by 1 base, the J end by 2 bases, with 12 bases between. In germline, CDR1 is LGHNA, CDR2 YSLEER. CDR3 residues: CASSQVTAGTYEQYF. DNA of the CDR3: TGCGCCAGCAGCCAAGTAACGGCAGGCACCTACGAGCAGTACTTC.

V is TRBV6-5 and J is TRBJ2-7, with TRBD1 matching 12 bases. Germline V gives CDR1 MNHEY, CDR2 SVGAGI. This CDR3 is 15 amino acids long. The V segment lost 6 bases and the J segment 6 bases; nucleotides outside the gene matches: 9. This CDR3 reads CASRTPGQGALEQYF. The CDR3 nucleotides are TGTGCCAGCAGAACCCCGGGACAGGGGGCCCTCGAGCAGTACTTC.

In DNA, the CDR3 is TGTGCCAGCCGAATCGGGACAGGGGATTATGAGCAGTTCTTC. Its translation is CASRIGTGDYEQFF. This sequence joins TRBV3-1 (or the pseudogene TRBV3-2) and TRBJ2-1, with 10 bases lining up with TRBD1. CDR1 is LGHDT, CDR2 YNNKEL, per germline (reference sequence). The CDR3 is 14 residues long. J lost 8 bases, V lost 8 bases, and 9 bases had no gene match.

This chain connects TRBV7-9 to TRBJ2-4, with D possibly TRBD2 on 6 matching bases. This CDR3 is 14 amino acids long. Trimming took 3 bases from V and 0 from J, leaving 6 bases between them. Per germline, CDR1 SEHNR and CDR2 FQNEAQ (reference sequence). The CDR3 DNA reads TGTGCCAGCAGCTTGGGACTAGCCAAAAACATTCAGTACTTC. Its protein product is CASSLGLAKNIQYF.

The CDR3 is CASSLSEQYF. As DNA, the CDR3 is TGTGCCAGCTCTCTTTCGGAGCAGTACTTC. V usage is TRBV18 and J usage is TRBJ2-7, with D unclear. V was pared by 6 bases and J by 7 bases, with 7 bases between. CDR1 KGHSH and CDR2 LQKENI come from the germline V gene. The CDR3 length is 10 residues.

J is TRBJ1-2 and V is TRBV5-1; no definite D call. CDR1 and CDR2 from the germline V gene are SGHRS and YFSETQ. CDR3 length: 13 residues. The ends were cut back, 0 bases at V and 7 bases at J, with 10 bases in the middle. The CDR3 here is CASSLAGLSGYTF. In DNA, the CDR3 is TGCGCCAGCAGCTTGGCCGGTTTGTCTGGCTACACCTTC.

The CDR3 nucleotides are TGTGCCAGCAGTTTAAGAGGGGCGGGCACCGGGGAGCTGTTTTTT. Its translation is CASSLRGAGTGELFF. This chain links TRBV27 with TRBJ2-2; D assignment may be TRBD1 or TRBD2 (5 bases each). Germline CDR1 is MNHEY and CDR2 is SMNVEV (reference sequence). V was pared by 2 bases and J by 4 bases, with 11 bases between. There are 15 residues in the CDR3.

This clone is a singleton in its sample. In DNA form, the CDR3 reads TGTGCCAGCAGCCCCTGGACAGCCTCCTATAATTCACCCCTCCACTTT. It codes for CASSPWTASYNSPLHF. This chain uses TRBV11-3 with TRBJ1-6; D is possibly TRBD1 (6 bases). The CDR3 is made up of 16 amino acids. In germline, CDR1 is SGHNT, CDR2 YENEEA. Trimming took 5 bases from V and 0 from J, leaving 11 bases between them.

V is TRBV12-3 or TRBV12-4 and J is TRBJ1-5; D gene ambiguous. V shed 6 bases and J shed 4 bases, with 7 bases lying between them. The CDR3 loop spans 12 amino acids. The chain's CDR3 is CASRRENQPQHF. In DNA, the CDR3 is TGTGCCAGCAGGAGAGAGAATCAGCCCCAGCATTTT.

The chain recombines TRBV6-6 with TRBJ1-5; D perhaps matches TRBD1 (5 bases). Germline assignment: CDR1 MNHNY and CDR2 SVGAGI (reference sequence). The CDR3 covers 13 residues. V lost 7 bases, J lost 5 bases, and 12 bases lay in between. DNA of the CDR3: TGTGCCAGCACCTTAATACAGGATCAGCCCCAGCATTTT. Its translation: CASTLIQDQPQHF.

Here the CDR3 reads CASSLAVGVGEKLFF. CDR3 in DNA: TGTGCCAGCAGCTTAGCCGTCGGTGTTGGGGAAAAACTGTTTTTT. This sequence joins TRBV7-9 and TRBJ1-4, with unresolved D. The CDR3 runs 15 residues. CDR1 is SEHNR and CDR2 is FQNEAQ in the germline V gene (reference sequence). With 0 bases removed from V and 8 bases from J, the gap between germline ends came to 13 bases.

This clone was observed a single time. The chain links TRBV20-1 to TRBJ2-2; 8 nucleotides match TRBD1. The V gene end was trimmed by 3 bases and the J gene end by 3 bases; junction bases not matched to a gene: 9. CDR1 DFQATT and CDR2 SNEGSKA come from the germline V gene (reference sequence). The CDR3 has 16 amino acids. This CDR3 is CSASPQGAFDTGELFF. The CDR3 DNA reads as TGCAGTGCTAGTCCCCAGGGGGCCTTCGACACCGGGGAGCTGTTTTTT.

In DNA, the CDR3 is TGTGCCAGCAGCTATGGGACTAGCCAGCAAGAGACCCAGTACTTC. It translates to CASSYGTSQQETQYF. The rearrangement uses TRBV3-1 (or the pseudogene TRBV3-2) and TRBJ2-5; TRBD2 aligns across 9 bases. This CDR3 has 15 amino acids. Per the germline V gene, CDR1 is LGHDT and CDR2 is YNNKEL (reference sequence). V gave up 5 bases and J gave up 2 bases; unmatched junction bases: 6.

This clone appeared a few times. The junction departs from germline at one end; a sequencing error may be responsible. The chain carries TRBV6-2 or TRBV6-3 and TRBJ2-5; D is possibly TRBD2 (5 bases). Germline V lookup: CDR1 MNHEY, CDR2 SVGEGT. The CDR3 has 12 residues. The CDR3 nucleotides read TGTGCCAGCAGTGACTCCTTGGAGGCCCAGTACTTC. Its translation: CASSDSLEAQYF.